These 27 T cell receptor beta chains were sequenced from one sample in a study of blood T cell repertoires in COVID-19. Produced via immunoSEQ multiplex PCR; TCRdb's table is partial and in-frame only. Here the sample spans approximately 320,000 clones, roughly 86% being singletons. Sample: PBMCs or T cells enriched from blood (not recorded which). Receptor source: a woman younger than 30 who had recovered from COVID-19.

The J gene is TRBJ1-4, the V gene TRBV5-6, with 8 positions matching TRBD1. The J segment lost 4 bases and the V segment lost 4 bases, leaving 9 bases of the junction unmatched. The germline CDR1 and CDR2 sequences are SGHDT and YYEEEE. The length of the CDR3 is 16 residues. The CDR3 DNA sequence: TGTGCCAGCAGCAAGGACAGGGAGACTCTTAATGAAAAACTGTTTTTT. Its translation: CASSKDRETLNEKLFF.

The chain recombines TRBV4-3 with TRBJ1-2; maybe TRBD1 (5 bases). This CDR3 is built from 16 residues. Germline CDR1 LGHNA, CDR2 YSLEER. V lost 1 base and J 0 bases, leaving 12 bases between the germline ends. CDR3 protein: CASSQVGGGSNYGYTF. The CDR3 coding sequence is TGCGCCAGCAGCCAAGTGGGGGGGGGATCTAACTATGGCTACACCTTC.

This clone turned up a few times. The chain combines TRBV11-3 with TRBJ2-2; D is possibly TRBD2 (6 bases). The CDR3 is 16 residues long. CDR1 is SGHNT and CDR2 is YENEEA in the germline V gene. V shed 6 bases and J shed 2 bases, with 16 bases lying between them. Written as DNA, the CDR3 is TGTGCCAGCAGGTCCGGGGGACCGGGAAACACCGGGGAGCTGTTTTTT. It yields the protein CASRSGGPGNTGELFF.

V and J are TRBV7-3 and TRBJ2-1; D is possibly TRBD1 (5 bases). V was pared by 1 base and J by 7 bases, with 26 bases between. The CDR3 runs to 19 residues. CDR1 and CDR2 (germline): SGHTA, FQGTGA. DNA for the CDR3: TGTGCCAGCAGCTTAATTGGTACCCCTTTTAGTCAGGGTCAGAATGAGCAGTTCTTC. The encoded protein is CASSLIGTPFSQGQNEQFF. Drawing the rest from reference TRBV7-3 and TRBJ2-1, the complete variable domain is GAGVSQTPSNKVTEKGKYVELRCDPISGHTALYWYRQSLGQGPEFLIYFQGTGAADDSGLPNDRFFAVRPEGSVSTLKIQRTERGDSAVYLCASSLIGTPFSQGQNEQFFGPGTRLTVL.

The chain uses TRBV27 and TRBJ2-7; TRBD2 might be the D (5 bases). Germline CDR1 is MNHEY and CDR2 is SMNVEV (reference sequence). V shed 5 bases and J shed 3 bases, with 17 bases lying between them. This CDR3 is 15 amino acids long. The CDR3 region is CASSLAPIANYEQYF. CDR3 in DNA: TGTGCCAGCAGTCTCGCCCCTATAGCGAACTACGAGCAGTACTTC.

The chain combines TRBV28 with TRBJ1-3, with D possibly matching TRBD1 (6 bases). This CDR3 is built from 17 residues. The V end lost 4 bases, the J end lost 0 bases, and 16 bases lay between the germline ends. Per germline, CDR1 MDHEN and CDR2 SYDVKM. In DNA form, the CDR3 reads TGTGCCAGCAGTTCTACAGGACAGCCGAGCTCTGGAAACACCATATATTTT. It translates to CASSSTGQPSSGNTIYF.

The gene calls are TRBV7-9 and TRBJ1-6; possibly TRBD1 for D (5 bases). This CDR3 has 14 residues. Trimming took 4 bases from V and 6 from J, leaving 10 bases between them. The germline V gene encodes CDR1 SEHNR and CDR2 FQNEAQ (reference sequence). The CDR3 DNA reads TGTGCCAGCAGCTCTGGACAAAGTAATTCACCCCTCCACTTT. Translating gives CASSSGQSNSPLHF.

This sequence joins TRBV4-3 and TRBJ1-5; D unresolved. Trimming took off 1 base at V and 5 bases at J, with 12 bases between the two ends. The germline gives CDR1 LGHNA, CDR2 YSLEER. The CDR3 loop spans 15 amino acids. CDR3 sequence reads: CASSQASGGDQPQHF. The CDR3 DNA sequence: TGCGCCAGCAGCCAAGCTTCGGGCGGGGATCAGCCCCAGCATTTT.

The J gene is TRBJ1-2, the V gene TRBV27, with 9 bases aligning to TRBD1. The germline CDR1 and CDR2 sequences are MNHEY and SMNVEV (reference sequence). The CDR3 consists of 15 residues. The ends lost 3 bases at V and 3 bases at J; junction bases unmatched: 5. The CDR3 here is CASSFAGQGYYGYTF. The CDR3 nucleotides are TGTGCCAGCAGTTTTGCGGGACAGGGATACTATGGCTACACCTTC.

This rearrangement joins TRBV4-1 to TRBJ1-4, with 10 positions matching TRBD1. Germline V gene data show CDR1 as MGHRA and CDR2 as YSYEKL. The CDR3 runs 14 residues. The trim removed 3 bases at V and 7 bases at J, leaving 2 bases unmatched. This chain's CDR3 is CASSHRDRGEKLFF. The CDR3 nucleotides are TGCGCCAGCAGCCACCGGGACAGGGGTGAAAAACTGTTTTTT.

The gene calls are TRBV14 and TRBJ1-1; TRBD1 matches 7 bases. CDR3 size: 15 residues. The germline CDR1 and CDR2 sequences are SGHDN and FVKESK. V lost 1 base to trimming and J lost 2 bases; unmatched junction nucleotides: 4. CDR3 amino acids: CASSQAGQPNTEAFF. DNA for the CDR3: TGTGCCAGCAGCCAAGCGGGACAGCCAAACACTGAAGCTTTCTTT.

The J gene is TRBJ2-2, the V gene TRBV5-4; tentative D call: TRBD2 (7 bases). This CDR3 has 16 residues. Germline CDR1 and CDR2: SGHNT and YYREEE (reference sequence). Trimming pared 0 bases from V and 6 bases from J, leaving 15 bases between. CDR3 bases: TGTGCCAGCAGCTTGGGAGGCGGGGGCGGGGCCGGGGAGCTGTTTTTT. Translation gives CASSLGGGGGAGELFF.

V and J are TRBV15 and TRBJ1-2; 7 bases line up with TRBD1. There are 16 residues in the CDR3. The germline CDR1 and CDR2 sequences are LNHNV and YYDKDF (reference sequence). The J segment lost 8 bases and the V segment lost 8 bases, leaving 20 bases of the junction unmatched. CDR3 bases: TGTGCCACCTCTACCGCCGCCAGGGGGATTTACGAGGGCTACACCTTC. This gives the protein CATSTAARGIYEGYTF. Full variable domain (remainder filled in from reference TRBV15 and TRBJ1-2): DAMVIQNPRYQVTQFGKPVTLSCSQTLNHNVMYWYQQKSSQAPKLLFHYYDKDFNNEADTPDNFQSRRPNTSFCFLDIRSPGLGDTAMYLCATSTAARGIYEGYTFGSGTRLTVV.

V gene TRBV7-9 combines with J gene TRBJ1-2, with D hard to call. The CDR3 consists of 16 residues. Trimming stripped 2 bases from V and 3 bases from J, with 16 bases between. Germline V gene lookup returns CDR1 SEHNR and CDR2 FQNEAQ (reference sequence). The CDR3 DNA follows: TGTGCCAGCAGCTTATCGGGAGGAGCGGAGTACTATGGCTACACCTTC. Amino acid sequence: CASSLSGGAEYYGYTF.

This clone was seen just once. This rearrangement joins TRBV15 to TRBJ2-7; 8 bases are shared with TRBD1. Looked up from germline, CDR1 is LNHNV and CDR2 is YYDKDF (reference sequence). The CDR3 runs 18 residues. V gave up 0 bases and J gave up 3 bases; unmatched junction bases: 13. CDR3 protein: CATSRELEQDRVIYEQYF. The CDR3, as DNA: TGTGCCACCAGCAGAGAACTGGAACAGGACAGGGTAATCTACGAGCAGTACTTC. Full variable domain (missing parts from reference TRBV15 and TRBJ2-7): DAMVIQNPRYQVTQFGKPVTLSCSQTLNHNVMYWYQQKSSQAPKLLFHYYDKDFNNEADTPDNFQSRRPNTSFCFLDIRSPGLGDTAMYLCATSRELEQDRVIYEQYFGPGTRLTVT.

This sequence joins TRBV7-2 and TRBJ1-1, with D perhaps matching TRBD1 (5 bases). The length of the CDR3 is 16 residues. V was clipped by 5 bases and J by 1 base, with 17 bases between them. CDR1 and CDR2 (germline): SGHTA, FQGNSA. The CDR3 here is CASSPRLQGTNTEAFF. The CDR3 nucleotides are TGTGCCAGCAGCCCCCGATTGCAGGGAACGAACACTGAAGCTTTCTTT.

This sequence joins TRBV7-9 and TRBJ1-2, with D possibly matching TRBD1 (5 bases). CDR1 and CDR2 (germline): SEHNR, FQNEAQ (reference sequence). V lost 5 bases and J 4 bases, leaving 11 bases between the germline ends. This CDR3 region has 13 residues. CDR3 sequence: CASSPQTAYGYTF. In nucleotides, the CDR3 is TGTGCCAGCAGCCCCCAGACAGCCTATGGCTACACCTTC.

The chain is built from TRBV7-6 and TRBJ1-2; 8 nucleotides align to TRBD1. This CDR3 has 13 residues. The V gene's germline CDR1 is SGHVS and CDR2 FNYEAQ. Germline trimming cut 5 bases from V and 8 bases from J; bases unmatched to any gene: 7. CDR3: CASSPGQGLGYTF. Written as DNA, the CDR3 is TGTGCCAGCAGCCCAGGACAGGGTTTGGGCTACACCTTC.

Note on this clone: A read error is likely, as this CDR3 ends without the conserved phenylalanine or tryptophan. The DNA is left out, because the CDR3 cannot be placed on it with certainty; the CDR3 is given as TCRdb lists it. V usage is TRBV21-1 and J usage is TRBJ2-7; the D call in the table, TRBD2, was not verified against the DNA. TRBV21-1 is a listed pseudogene. The CDR3 has 16 amino acids, counting both end residues. The CDR3 here is CASSKPGASGRNRPTG.

This sequence joins TRBV19 and TRBJ1-5; TRBD1 matches 9 bases. CDR3 length equals 15 residues. Trimming removed 4 bases from V and 6 bases from J; junction bases left unmatched: 7. CDR1 is LNHDA and CDR2 is SQIVND in the germline V gene (reference sequence). The CDR3 spells CASSRDREGGQPQHF. The CDR3 DNA reads as TGTGCCAGTAGTAGGGACAGGGAGGGTGGTCAGCCCCAGCATTTT.

The chain combines TRBV5-6 with TRBJ1-3; D not certain. Trimming took off 1 base at V and 0 bases at J, with 8 bases between the two ends. There are 15 residues in the CDR3. Germline assignment: CDR1 SGHDT and CDR2 YYEEEE. The CDR3 loop is CASSLTAGSGNTIYF. The CDR3 DNA reads TGTGCCAGCAGCTTGACTGCGGGCTCTGGAAACACCATATATTTT. The full variable domain, with the rest looked up from reference TRBV5-6 and TRBJ1-3, is DAGVTQSPTHLIKTRGQQVTLRCSPKSGHDTVSWYQQALGQGPQFIFQYYEEEERQRGNFPDRFSGHQFPNYSSELNVNALLLGDSALYLCASSLTAGSGNTIYFGEGSWLTVV.

This chain connects TRBV5-5 to TRBJ2-7; D is possibly TRBD2 (6 bases). The CDR3 runs 15 residues. Germline V lookup: CDR1 SGHKS, CDR2 YYEKEE (reference sequence). With 0 bases removed from V and 0 bases from J, the gap between germline ends came to 10 bases. The CDR3 DNA is TGTGCCAGCAGCTTGGCGCGGGACGCCTCCTACGAGCAGTACTTC. Translating it yields CASSLARDASYEQYF.

The V and J genes are TRBV13 and TRBJ2-1; 15 bases fit TRBD2. This CDR3 spans 18 amino acids. The germline CDR1 and CDR2 sequences are PRHDT and FYEKMQ (reference sequence). The trim removed 1 base at V and 6 bases at J, leaving 7 bases unmatched. The DNA of the CDR3 is TGTGCCAGCAGCTTAGTCGGACTAGCGGGGGGGCTAGGCAATGAGCAGTTCTTC. Its protein product is CASSLVGLAGGLGNEQFF.

This chain joins TRBV18 and TRBJ1-4; D unclear. Germline V lookup: CDR1 KGHSH, CDR2 LQKENI. Trimming pared 3 bases from V and 7 bases from J, leaving 15 bases between. CDR3 length: 15 amino acids. This chain's CDR3 is CASSPPGQSGEKLFF. CDR3 coding DNA: TGTGCCAGCTCACCCCCGGGTCAAAGTGGTGAAAAACTGTTTTTT.

V gene TRBV5-4 combines with J gene TRBJ1-2; D perhaps matches TRBD1 (6 bases). The germline V gene encodes CDR1 SGHNT and CDR2 YYREEE (reference sequence). This CDR3 is built from 15 residues. Trimming cost V 0 bases and J 6 bases, with 15 bases left between them. CDR3 coding DNA: TGTGCCAGCAGCTTGGTTGCTGGACAGTTAGATGGCTACACCTTC. This gives the protein CASSLVAGQLDGYTF.

This sequence joins TRBV18 and TRBJ2-3; 11 bases are a match to TRBD2. The length of the CDR3 is 16 residues. Germline V gene lookup returns CDR1 KGHSH and CDR2 LQKENI. After removal of 3 bases from V and 6 bases from J, the junction contained 8 bases not matched to a gene. The CDR3 region is CASSPLAGGPQDTQYF. The DNA for the CDR3 is TGTGCCAGCTCACCCTTAGCGGGGGGGCCGCAGGATACGCAGTATTTT.

This rearrangement joins TRBV19 to TRBJ1-5, with a possible D match to TRBD1 (5 bases). V gave up 3 bases and J gave up 0 bases, with 6 bases separating them. The germline CDR1 and CDR2 sequences are LNHDA and SQIVND (reference sequence). This CDR3 comprises 14 residues. The CDR3 region is CASSMQGSNQPQHF. In nucleotides, the CDR3 is TGTGCCAGTAGTATGCAGGGTAGCAATCAGCCCCAGCATTTT.